This T cell receptor beta chain was captured by sequencing in a study of shared clonotypes between healthy human individuals. Overall study findings and caveats: Among a few donors, 4.5% to 5.5% of naive CD4 clonotypes were found in common. Despite large depth, rarefaction showed incomplete sorted-subset sequencing.

Negatively enriched CD4+ T cells were divided by CD45RA into naive and memory. V gave up 0 bases and J gave up 4 bases; unmatched junction bases: 9. In germline, CDR1 is SGHDN, CDR2 FVKESK. The CDR3 spans 16 residues. Replicate PCRs from sorted subsets contained around 200 ng DNA, which is roughly 30,000 T cell genomes. Repertoires were generated with immunoSEQ multiplex PCR, while TCRdb's copy carries only in-frame clones and drops some. This table holds millions of clones, approximately 95% found once. In regard to this clone: Antigen: not known.

The V gene is TRBV14, the J gene TRBJ2-7, with 7 bases matching TRBD2. This TCR came from a man in his late teens or twenties in good health. The sample was naive CD4+ T cells sorted from blood. Regarding subset: CD45RA+ positively selected. The CDR3 is CASSQDGTIQRYEQYF. The CDR3 DNA sequence: TGTGCCAGCAGCCAAGATGGGACTATCCAGAGGTACGAGCAGTACTTC.